This entry concerns a single TCR beta chain. This clone is a singleton in its sample. Its recognized antigen is unknown. Base qualities are not at hand, and no much larger clone is one base apart. The data originate from a study of T cell clonotyping in hematopoietic cell transplantation (dated by TCRdb to the early 2020s). Looking at the study overall: Pretransplant recipient samples were obtained after cytoreduction. A total of around 140 blood samples were collected in the study from 35 consecutive transplant recipients and their related donors. Recruitment of patients ran from September 2015 to early 2017, and follow-up continued until late 2020 or until death.

V and J are trimmed by 7 bases and 2 bases, and the gene matches miss 7 bases of the junction. From cysteine to phenylalanine, the CDR3 is 14 amino acids long. The entry retains the CDR3 DNA only, 42 bases that are in frame from base 1. The germline V gene yields MDHEN for CDR1 and SYDVKM for CDR2. Read against the paper, the sample's time point label means: recipient sample about 28 days before transplant, after cytoreduction. Blood samples were obtained from recipients approximately 28 days before transplant and at days 30, 100 and 180 after transplant. Nuclei Lysis Solution was used to extract genomic DNA from fresh or cryopreserved unfractionated peripheral blood mononuclear cells. Paper-wide results and their limitations: The sample size was limited, and because cells were not sorted, the contributions of CD4 and CD8 repertoires could not be separated. Recipient repertoires showed only a small fraction of overlap with donor repertoires, and over 97% appeared de novo at the given depth. Inverse Simpson Index values from donors and from recipients before transplant predicted broader TCR repertoire diversity after transplant. After transplant, TCR diversity in recipients dropped, and pathologically expanded clonotypes climbed progressively between day 30 and day 180.

TCR beta CDR3 regions were amplified from genomic DNA with the immunoSEQ assay, a bias-controlled multiplex PCR using V- and J-specific primers. In a second PCR step, the CDR3 amplicons were tagged with a proprietary barcode plus Illumina adapter sequences. An Illumina MiSeq instrument was used for sequencing of the CDR3 libraries. Regarding the original processing steps: immunoSEQ Analyzer 3.0 was used for export and quality control, with R Bioconductor and Immunarch used for downstream analyses. Only productive rearrangements in the normalized downsampled data set went into calculating the repertoire metrics. Pathologically expanded clonotypes were defined as those larger than 5 templates in the normalized cohort. Repertoire diversity was measured with the Inverse Simpson Index. To capture all clonotypes, the CMV-specificity analyses were run on the non-normalized data set. Held by TCRdb, this immuneACCESS table contains in-frame sequences only and omits some clones. Under half of the omission traces to an unresolved V gene where checked; the cause of the rest is unknown. The V and J calls and clone size are taken from that table; D and trimming were inferred from the DNA. Here the sample has 35,000 to 45,000 clones; 95% occur a single time. Around 1.5% of the sample lies in the top ten.

The rearrangement joined TRBV28 to TRBJ1-2, with 7 bases matching TRBD1. The TCR comes from a man aged 40-55 years with chronic myeloid leukemia. Some clones in this sample may be carry-over from other donors' samples. Sequenced here: peripheral blood mononuclear cells, sampled before stem cell transplant. The DNA reads TGTGCCAGCAACCTGTGGACAGGAAACTATGGCTACACCTTC. This sequence encodes CASNLWTGNYGYTF.